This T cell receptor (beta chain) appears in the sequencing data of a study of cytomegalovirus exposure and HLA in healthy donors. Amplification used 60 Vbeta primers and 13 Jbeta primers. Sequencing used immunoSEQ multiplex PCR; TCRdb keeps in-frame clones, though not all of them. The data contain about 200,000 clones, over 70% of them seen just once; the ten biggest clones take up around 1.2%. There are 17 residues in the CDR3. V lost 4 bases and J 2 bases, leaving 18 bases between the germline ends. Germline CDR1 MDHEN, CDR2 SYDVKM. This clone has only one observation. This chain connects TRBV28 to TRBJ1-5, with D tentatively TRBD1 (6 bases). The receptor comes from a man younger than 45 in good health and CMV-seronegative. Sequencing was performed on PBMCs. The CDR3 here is CASSSPPGGGGNQPQHF. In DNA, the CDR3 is TGTGCCAGCAGTTCCCCTCCCGGGGGGGGCGGCAATCAGCCCCAGCATTTT.